The 22 T cell receptor beta chains below all came from one sample that was sequenced in a study of early T cells in non-severe SARS-CoV-2 infection. TCRdb analysed the 5' RACE reads with MiXCR anew, one entry per CDR3 protein. Altogether fewer than 110,000 distinct CDR3 sequences are present, over 8.5% being singletons, with the ten largest covering under 9%. The sequencing input was whole blood. The receptors come from an adult who was a healthcare worker with PCR-confirmed SARS-CoV-2 infection or an uninfected control (not recorded which).

This clonotype has only a few counts. The gene calls are TRBV7-3 and TRBJ1-1; D not certain. Germline V gene sequence: CDR1 SGHTA, CDR2 FQGTGA. The CDR3 contains 13 residues. Trimming took off 2 bases at V and 8 bases at J, with 12 bases between the two ends. The CDR3 is CASSLEREGEAFF. For the CDR3, the DNA is TGTGCCAGCAGCTTAGAGCGGGAAGGCGAAGCTTTCTTT. Full variable domain (outside the CDR3, taken from reference TRBV7-3 and TRBJ1-1): GAGVSQTPSNKVTEKGKYVELRCDPISGHTALYWYRQSLGQGPEFLIYFQGTGAADDSGLPNDRFFAVRPEGSVSTLKIQRTERGDSAVYLCASSLEREGEAFFGQGTRLTVV.

This clonotype appeared many times. The V and J genes are TRBV30 and TRBJ1-4, with 7 nucleotides matching TRBD1. With 6 bases clipped from V and 7 bases from J, the junction kept 8 bases outside the gene matches. The CDR3 runs to 13 residues. The V gene's germline CDR1 is GTSNPN and CDR2 SVGIG (reference sequence). CDR3 DNA sequence: TGTGCCTGCCTCGGGACAGACTTTGAAAAACTGTTTTTT. Protein sequence: CACLGTDFEKLFF.

This clonotype was counted between two and nine times. In DNA form, the CDR3 reads TGTGCCAGCAGTTTGGGACCCGTCTCCTACGAGCAGTACTTC. Translating it yields CASSLGPVSYEQYF. The chain employs TRBV27 and TRBJ2-7; TRBD1 or TRBD2 may be the D gene (5 bases each). Between the trimmed V and J ends, which lost 3 bases and 0 bases, there was a span of 9 bases. From germline, CDR1 is MNHEY and CDR2 SMNVEV (reference sequence). This CDR3 comprises 14 residues.

The gene calls are TRBV5-1 and TRBJ1-4; D is unclear. This CDR3 has 17 residues. Germline assignment: CDR1 SGHRS and CDR2 YFSETQ. The V end was cut by 4 bases, the J end by 6 bases, with 22 bases between. The CDR3: CASSRHPGWGRDEKLFF. For the CDR3, the DNA is TGCGCCAGCAGCCGGCACCCAGGTTGGGGTAGAGATGAAAAACTGTTTTTT.

In this sample, this clonotype turned up a few times. The rearrangement links TRBV12-3 or TRBV12-4 to TRBJ2-5; tentatively, D is TRBD1 (6 bases). CDR3 size: 12 residues. V was clipped by 8 bases and J by 3 bases, with 10 bases between them. CDR3 loop: CASSDSKETQYF. The CDR3 DNA reads TGTGCCAGCTCGGACAGTAAAGAGACCCAGTACTTC.

The genes are TRBV20-1 and TRBJ1-2; TRBD1 agrees at 9 bases. Germline CDR1 DFQATT, CDR2 SNEGSKA (reference sequence). J was trimmed by 2 bases and V by 4 bases; bases with no gene match: 11. The CDR3 spans 16 residues. CDR3 in amino acids: CSAKRPGTGPNYGYTF. The CDR3 DNA reads as TGCAGTGCTAAACGTCCCGGGACAGGGCCCAACTATGGCTACACCTTC.

This clonotype was recorded many times. V usage is TRBV7-9 and J usage is TRBJ1-1; 9 positions agree with TRBD1. With 5 bases clipped from V and 7 bases from J, the junction kept 11 bases outside the gene matches. The CDR3 runs 15 residues. Germline V CDR1 and CDR2: SEHNR, FQNEAQ (reference sequence). CDR3 in DNA: TGTGCCAGCAGCCATCTTACAGGGGGCGCGGATGAAGCTTTCTTT. Its translation: CASSHLTGGADEAFF.

This clonotype was picked up a small number of times. V gene TRBV21-1 combines with J gene TRBJ2-7; the listed D gene, TRBD2, was not tested against the DNA. TRBV21-1 corresponds to a pseudogene. There are 16 residues in the CDR3. The CDR3 region has the DNA TGTGCCAGCATCATAGATGGACTTGGGCCGTGCTACGAGCAGTACTTC. Translation gives CASIIDGLGPCYEQYF.

This chain joins TRBV7-6 and TRBJ1-4; D might be TRBD1 (5 bases). CDR3 length: 13 amino acids. Per the germline V gene, CDR1 is SGHVS and CDR2 is FNYEAQ. Trimming took off 11 bases at V and 8 bases at J, with 18 bases between the two ends. CDR3 residues: CASTGGVREKLFF. Written as DNA, the CDR3 is TGTGCCTCGACCGGGGGAGTCCGGGAAAAACTGTTTTTT.

In its sample, this clonotype was seen many times. This sequence joins TRBV20-1 and TRBJ2-3, with a weak D call TRBD2 (7 bases). CDR1 DFQATT and CDR2 SNEGSKA come from the germline V gene (reference sequence). Trimming left V 0 bases short and J 8 bases short, with 21 bases between. The CDR3 extends over 16 amino acids. As DNA, the CDR3 is TGCAGTGCTAGAGAGGGGGGGCTGGGACGTCACGGTACGCAGTATTTT. The encoded protein is CSAREGGLGRHGTQYF.

The sample holds many counts of this clonotype. This chain joins TRBV29-1 and TRBJ2-3; D not certain. The CDR3 spans 13 residues. V was cut by 5 bases and J by 2 bases, with 11 bases left in between. Germline V gives CDR1 SQVTM, CDR2 ANQGSEA. For the CDR3, the DNA is TGCAGCGTTCTCCGGCCCTTCACAGATACGCAGTATTTT. Its translation: CSVLRPFTDTQYF.

This clonotype was detected ten times or more. The chain has TRBV21-1 and TRBJ1-1. TRBV21-1 is marked as a pseudogene. The CDR3 extends over 11 amino acids. CDR3: CASRENTEAFF. Written as DNA, the CDR3 is TGTGCCAGCAGAGAGAACACTGAAGCTTTCTTT.

In its sample, this clonotype was seen a few times. The rearrangement links TRBV28 to TRBJ2-7, with 9 positions matching TRBD2. CDR3 length: 15 amino acids. V shed 5 bases and J 2 bases; nucleotides not matched to a gene: 7. Germline CDR1 reads MDHEN; CDR2 reads SYDVKM. CDR3 nucleotide sequence: TGTGCCAGCAGTCCAGTAGCGGGAGCCACCTACGAGCAGTACTTC. This translates into CASSPVAGATYEQYF.

The genes are TRBV7-2 and TRBJ2-1; D gene uncertain. V lost 1 base, J lost 10 bases, and 8 bases lay in between. The CDR3 totals 12 residues. Germline CDR1 SGHTA, CDR2 FQGNSA. CDR3 in amino acids: CASSLVAAEQFF. CDR3 DNA: TGTGCCAGCAGCTTAGTGGCAGCCGAGCAGTTCTTC. Supplemented by reference TRBV7-2 and TRBJ2-1, the full variable domain reads GAGVSQSPSNKVTEKGKDVELRCDPISGHTALYWYRQSLGQGLEFLIYFQGNSAPDKSGLPSDRFSAERTGGSVSTLTIQRTQQEDSAVYLCASSLVAAEQFFGPGTRLTVL.

In this sample, this clonotype turned up a few times. The CDR3 DNA sequence: TGCGCCAGCAGCTCCCGGGACTACAACACCGGGGAGCTGTTTTTT. Protein: CASSSRDYNTGELFF. The V gene is TRBV5-1, the J gene TRBJ2-2; 7 nucleotides match TRBD2. The length of the CDR3 is 15 residues. The germline CDR1 and CDR2 sequences are SGHRS and YFSETQ. With V trimmed by 3 bases and J by 2 bases, 4 bases remained unmatched.

The chain has TRBV12-3 or TRBV12-4 and TRBJ2-1, with TRBD2 matching 9 bases. This CDR3 contains 16 residues. The V and J ends lost 5 bases and 5 bases, in that order; junction bases with no gene match: 10. CDR3 amino acids: CASSPTLAGVNNEQFF. CDR3 DNA sequence: TGTGCCAGCAGTCCTACACTAGCGGGCGTAAACAATGAGCAGTTCTTC.

The rearrangement joins TRBV27 to TRBJ2-5, with TRBD2 matching 7 bases. Losses at the gene ends were 2 bases for V and 3 bases for J; bases not matched to a gene: 6. Germline CDR1 MNHEY, CDR2 SMNVEV (reference sequence). The CDR3 runs 15 residues. CDR3 region: CASSLGPGGEETQYF. In nucleotides, the CDR3 is TGTGCCAGCAGTTTAGGGCCGGGGGGAGAAGAGACCCAGTACTTC.

In its sample, this clonotype was seen a few times. The rearrangement joins TRBV14 to TRBJ1-1; the D is unclear. Germline CDR1 and CDR2: SGHDN and FVKESK. V was shortened by 6 bases and J by 4 bases, with 21 bases between the two germline ends. The CDR3 extends over 16 amino acids. CDR3 in DNA: TGTGCCAGCAGTCCCCCTCCTCTCGGCCGGCGCACTGAAGCTTTCTTT. Protein product: CASSPPPLGRRTEAFF.

This chain uses TRBV7-3 with TRBJ1-3, with a possible D match to TRBD1 (5 bases). CDR1 and CDR2 (germline): SGHTA, FQGTGA. V was shortened by 3 bases and J by 4 bases, with 19 bases between the two germline ends. This CDR3 spans 17 amino acids. This CDR3 is CASSFWGSGTPGNTIYF. The CDR3 nucleotides are TGTGCCAGCAGCTTTTGGGGATCCGGGACGCCCGGAAACACCATATATTTT.

This clonotype was detected ten times or more. Its ends do not fully match the called genes, so a read error is possible. V and J are TRBV6-2 or TRBV6-3 and TRBJ2-3; the D gene is possibly TRBD2 (5 bases). This CDR3 contains 16 residues. CDR1 MNHEY and CDR2 SVGEGT come from the germline V gene. The CDR3 loop reads CASSYRHGLNTDMQYF. The CDR3 nucleotides read TGTGCCAGCAGTTACCGCCATGGACTGAACACAGATATGCAGTATTTT.

Concerning this clonotype: Compared with germline, one end of the junction differs, possibly owing to a read error. The gene calls are TRBV4-3 and TRBJ2-1; weak D call: TRBD2 (5 bases). The V gene's germline CDR1 is LGHNA and CDR2 YSLEER. The CDR3 is 14 amino acids. The CDR3 loop reads CASSPGRAGNEQFF. DNA for the CDR3: TGCGCCAGCAGCCCTGGTCGTGCGGGCAATGAGCAATTCTTC.

About this clonotype itself: Without the conserved terminal phenylalanine or tryptophan, this CDR3 likely stems from a read error. The DNA is left out, because the CDR3 cannot be placed on it with certainty; the CDR3 is given as TCRdb lists it. The chain joins TRBV5-4 to TRBJ2-7; the table's D gene call, TRBD2, was not cross checked with the DNA. The CDR3 length equals 13 residues, ends included. Germline CDR1 SGHNT, CDR2 YYREEE (reference sequence). CDR3 in amino acids: CASSLSGDSPSQL.